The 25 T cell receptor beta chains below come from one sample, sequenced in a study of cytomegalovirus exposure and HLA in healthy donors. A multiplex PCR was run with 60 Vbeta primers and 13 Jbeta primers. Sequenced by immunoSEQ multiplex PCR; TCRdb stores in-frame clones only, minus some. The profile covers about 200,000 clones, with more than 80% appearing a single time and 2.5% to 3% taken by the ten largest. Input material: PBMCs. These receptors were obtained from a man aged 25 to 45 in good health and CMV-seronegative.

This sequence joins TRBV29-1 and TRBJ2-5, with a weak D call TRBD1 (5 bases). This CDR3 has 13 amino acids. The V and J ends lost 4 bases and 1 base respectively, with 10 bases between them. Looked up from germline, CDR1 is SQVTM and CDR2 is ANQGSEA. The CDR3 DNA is TGCAGCGTTGTAGGCAGGGCCCAAGAGACCCAGTACTTC. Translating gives CSVVGRAQETQYF.

The CDR3 sequence: CASSEVAGAITDTQYF. The DNA of the CDR3 is TGTGCCAGCAGTGAAGTCGCGGGGGCCATCACAGATACGCAGTATTTT. The chain links TRBV6-4 to TRBJ2-3, with D possibly matching TRBD2 (7 bases). In germline, CDR1 is MRHNA, CDR2 SNTAGT. CDR3 size: 16 residues. V was trimmed by 3 bases and J by 2 bases, leaving 15 bases between them.

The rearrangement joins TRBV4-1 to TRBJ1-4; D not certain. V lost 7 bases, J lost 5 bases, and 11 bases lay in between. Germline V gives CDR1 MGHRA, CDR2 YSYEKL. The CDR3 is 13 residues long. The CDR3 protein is CASKGRSNEKLFF. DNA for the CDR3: TGCGCCAGCAAAGGAAGGAGCAATGAAAAACTGTTTTTT.

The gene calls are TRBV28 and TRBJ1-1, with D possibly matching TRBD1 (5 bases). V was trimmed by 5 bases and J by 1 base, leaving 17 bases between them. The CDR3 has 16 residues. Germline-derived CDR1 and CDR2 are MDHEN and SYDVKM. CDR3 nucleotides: TGTGCCAGCAGTATACCGTCAGGGCCAACGAACACTGAAGCTTTCTTT. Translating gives CASSIPSGPTNTEAFF.

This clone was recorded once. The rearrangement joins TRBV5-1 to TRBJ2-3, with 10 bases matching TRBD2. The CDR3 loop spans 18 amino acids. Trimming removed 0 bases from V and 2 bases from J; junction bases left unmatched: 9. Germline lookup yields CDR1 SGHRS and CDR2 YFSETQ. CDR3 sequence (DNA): TGCGCCAGCAGCTTGGATCCTAGCGGGGGACTAATCACAGATACGCAGTATTTT. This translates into CASSLDPSGGLITDTQYF.

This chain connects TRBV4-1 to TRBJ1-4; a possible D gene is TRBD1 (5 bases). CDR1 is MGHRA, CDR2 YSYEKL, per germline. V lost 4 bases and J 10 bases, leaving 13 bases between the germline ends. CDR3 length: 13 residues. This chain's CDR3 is CASSRLVGGKLFF. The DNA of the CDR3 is TGCGCCAGCAGCCGACTAGTTGGGGGAAAACTGTTTTTT.

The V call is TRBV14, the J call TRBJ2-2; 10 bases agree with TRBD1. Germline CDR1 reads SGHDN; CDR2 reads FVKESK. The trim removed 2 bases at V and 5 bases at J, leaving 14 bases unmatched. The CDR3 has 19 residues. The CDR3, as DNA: TGTGCCAGCAGCCAATCCGGGACAGGGGCCTTAAGACGGACCGGGGAGCTGTTTTTT. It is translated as CASSQSGTGALRRTGELFF.

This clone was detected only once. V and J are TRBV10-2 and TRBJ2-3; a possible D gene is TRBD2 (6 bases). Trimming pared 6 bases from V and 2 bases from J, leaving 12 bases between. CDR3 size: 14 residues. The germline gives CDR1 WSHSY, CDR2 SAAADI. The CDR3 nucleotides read TGCGCCAGCAGACAACGGGGGTTCACAGATACGCAGTATTTT. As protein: CASRQRGFTDTQYF.

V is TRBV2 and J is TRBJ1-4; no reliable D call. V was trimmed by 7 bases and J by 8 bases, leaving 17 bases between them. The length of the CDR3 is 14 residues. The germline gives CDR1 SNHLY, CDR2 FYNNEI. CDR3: CASMEGGIREKLFF. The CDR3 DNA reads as TGTGCCAGCATGGAGGGTGGGATTCGCGAAAAACTGTTTTTT.

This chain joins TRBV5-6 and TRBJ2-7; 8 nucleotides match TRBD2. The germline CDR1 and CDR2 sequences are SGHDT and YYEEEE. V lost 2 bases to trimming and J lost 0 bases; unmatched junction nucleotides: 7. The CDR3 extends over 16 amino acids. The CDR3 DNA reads TGTGCCAGCAGCTTTTTTCGGGGGGGAAGCTCCTACGAGCAGTACTTC. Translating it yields CASSFFRGGSSYEQYF.

The DNA for the CDR3 is TGCGCCAGCAGCTTGGTGACTAGCGGGGGGCGGGAGACCCAGTACTTC. Translated: CASSLVTSGGRETQYF. The chain employs TRBV5-1 and TRBJ2-5, with 13 bases aligning to TRBD2. CDR1 SGHRS and CDR2 YFSETQ come from the germline V gene. The CDR3 is 16 amino acids. The J segment lost 5 bases and the V segment lost 0 bases, leaving 4 bases of the junction unmatched.

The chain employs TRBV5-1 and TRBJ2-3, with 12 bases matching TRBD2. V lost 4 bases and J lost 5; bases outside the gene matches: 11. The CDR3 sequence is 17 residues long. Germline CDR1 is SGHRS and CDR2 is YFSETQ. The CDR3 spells CASSPLAGGRGGDTQYF. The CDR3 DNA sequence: TGCGCCAGCAGCCCGCTAGCGGGGGGGCGGGGAGGAGATACGCAGTATTTT.

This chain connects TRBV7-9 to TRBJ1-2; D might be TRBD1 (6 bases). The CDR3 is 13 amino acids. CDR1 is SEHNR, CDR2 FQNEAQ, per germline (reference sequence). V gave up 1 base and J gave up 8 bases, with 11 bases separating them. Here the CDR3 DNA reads TGTGCCAGCAGCTTAGGGGGACAAGAGGGCTACACCTTC. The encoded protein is CASSLGGQEGYTF. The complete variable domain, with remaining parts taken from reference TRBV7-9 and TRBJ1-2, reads DTGVSQNPRHKITKRGQNVTFRCDPISEHNRLYWYRQTLGQGPEFLTYFQNEAQLEKSRLLSDRFSAERPKGSFSTLEIQRTEQGDSAMYLCASSLGGQEGYTFGSGTRLTVV.

The CDR3 coding sequence is TGTGCCAGCACCAGCGGGACAGGGGGGAATCAGCCCCAGCATTTT. This translates into CASTSGTGGNQPQHF. This chain joins TRBV27 and TRBJ1-5; 11 nucleotides align to TRBD1. Germline V gene sequence: CDR1 MNHEY, CDR2 SMNVEV (reference sequence). The CDR3 has 15 amino acids. The trim removed 7 bases at V and 4 bases at J, leaving 6 bases unmatched.

CDR3 loop: CASSQEGANTGELFF. CDR3 bases: TGTGCCAGCAGCCAAGAAGGGGCCAACACCGGGGAGCTGTTTTTT. This chain links TRBV4-2 with TRBJ2-2; a weak D match, TRBD1 (5 bases). This CDR3 has 15 amino acids. Trimming removed 0 bases from V and 2 bases from J, with 7 bases in between. The germline gives CDR1 LGHNA, CDR2 YNFKEQ.

CDR3 nucleotide sequence: TGTGCCAGCAGTTTCTACTCGAGGAGAAACACTGAAGCTTTCTTT. Translated, it gives CASSFYSRRNTEAFF. The V call is TRBV28, the J call TRBJ1-1, with no clear D. This CDR3 region has 15 residues. V lost 3 bases to trimming and J lost 2 bases, with 13 bases between them. The germline V gene has CDR1 MDHEN and CDR2 SYDVKM.

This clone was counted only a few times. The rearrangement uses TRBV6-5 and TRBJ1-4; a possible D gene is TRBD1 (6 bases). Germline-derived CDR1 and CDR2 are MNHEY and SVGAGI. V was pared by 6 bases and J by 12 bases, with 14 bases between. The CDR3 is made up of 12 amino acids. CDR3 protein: CASSEQGRELFF. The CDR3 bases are TGTGCCAGCAGCGAACAGGGAAGGGAACTGTTTTTT.

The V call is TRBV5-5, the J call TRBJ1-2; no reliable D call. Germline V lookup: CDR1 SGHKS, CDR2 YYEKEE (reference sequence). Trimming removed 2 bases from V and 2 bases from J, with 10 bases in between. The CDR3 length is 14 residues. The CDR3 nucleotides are TGTGCCAGCAGCTTCTGGAGTGCGAACTATGGCTACACCTTC. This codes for CASSFWSANYGYTF.

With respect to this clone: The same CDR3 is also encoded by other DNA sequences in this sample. Here the CDR3 reads CASSWTGGNEKLFF. The CDR3 DNA is TGCGCCAGCAGTTGGACAGGGGGAAATGAAAAACTGTTTTTT. The genes are TRBV5-1 and TRBJ1-4; 10 bases fit TRBD1. The CDR3 extends over 14 amino acids. Germline lookup yields CDR1 SGHRS and CDR2 YFSETQ. V lost 5 bases, J lost 5 bases, and 3 bases stayed unmatched.

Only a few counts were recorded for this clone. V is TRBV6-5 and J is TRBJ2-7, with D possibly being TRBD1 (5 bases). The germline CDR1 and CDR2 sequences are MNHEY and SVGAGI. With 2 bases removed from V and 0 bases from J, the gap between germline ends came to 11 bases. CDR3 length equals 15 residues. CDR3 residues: CASSYGADPSYEQYF. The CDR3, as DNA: TGTGCCAGCAGTTACGGGGCAGACCCCTCCTACGAGCAGTACTTC.

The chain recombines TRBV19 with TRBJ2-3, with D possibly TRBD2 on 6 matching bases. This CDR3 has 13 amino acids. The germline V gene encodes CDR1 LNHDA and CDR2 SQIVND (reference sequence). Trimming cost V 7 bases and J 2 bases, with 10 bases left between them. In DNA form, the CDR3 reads TGTGCCAGTAATGGCGGGGCCACAGATACGCAGTATTTT. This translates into CASNGGATDTQYF.

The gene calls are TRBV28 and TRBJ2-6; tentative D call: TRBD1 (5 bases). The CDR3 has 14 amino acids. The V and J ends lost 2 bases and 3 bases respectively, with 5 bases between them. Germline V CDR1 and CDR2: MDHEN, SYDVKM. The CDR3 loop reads CASSLQGGANVLTF. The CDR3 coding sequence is TGTGCCAGCAGTTTACAGGGTGGGGCCAACGTCCTGACTTTC. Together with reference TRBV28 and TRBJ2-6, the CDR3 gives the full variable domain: DVKVTQSSRYLVKRTGEKVFLECVQDMDHENMFWYRQDPGLGLRLIYFSYDVKMKEKGDIPEGYSVSREKKERFSLILESASTNQTSMYLCASSLQGGANVLTFGAGSRLTVL.

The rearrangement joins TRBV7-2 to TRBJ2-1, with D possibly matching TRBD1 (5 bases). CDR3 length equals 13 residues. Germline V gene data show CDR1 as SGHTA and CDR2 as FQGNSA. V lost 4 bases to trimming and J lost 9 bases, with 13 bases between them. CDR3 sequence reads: CASSSYRQSEQFF. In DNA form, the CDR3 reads TGTGCCAGCAGCTCCTACCGACAGAGTGAGCAGTTCTTC.

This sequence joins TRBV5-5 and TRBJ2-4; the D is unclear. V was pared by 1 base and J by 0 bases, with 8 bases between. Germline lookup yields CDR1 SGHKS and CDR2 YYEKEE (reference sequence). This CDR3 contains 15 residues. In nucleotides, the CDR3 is TGTGCCAGCAGCTTGCTGACTCTAGCCAAAAACATTCAGTACTTC. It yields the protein CASSLLTLAKNIQYF. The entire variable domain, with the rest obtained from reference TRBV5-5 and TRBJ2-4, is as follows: DAGVTQSPTHLIKTRGQQVTLRCSPISGHKSVSWYQQVLGQGPQFIFQYYEKEERGRGNFPDRFSARQFPNYSSELNVNALLLGDSALYLCASSLLTLAKNIQYFGAGTRLSVL.

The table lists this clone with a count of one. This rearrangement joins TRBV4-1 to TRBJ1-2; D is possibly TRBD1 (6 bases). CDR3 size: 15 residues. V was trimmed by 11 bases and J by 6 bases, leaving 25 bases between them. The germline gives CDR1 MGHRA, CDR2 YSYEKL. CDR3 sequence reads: CADSQQGSGKDGYTF. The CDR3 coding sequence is TGCGCCGATTCCCAACAGGGTTCCGGGAAAGATGGCTACACCTTC.